This T cell receptor beta chain stems from a study of blood T cell repertoires in COVID-19. In the study overall: Sources were T cells, B-cell-depleted T cells, or PBMCs; the material itself was cDNA or gDNA.

V lost 7 bases to trimming and J lost 0 bases; unmatched junction nucleotides: 8. The germline V gene has CDR1 ENHRY and CDR2 SYGVKD. This CDR3 is 16 amino acids long. Repertoires were generated with immunoSEQ multiplex PCR, while TCRdb's copy carries only in-frame clones and drops some. The table records approximately 75,000 clones, roughly 90% of them present only once. The rearrangement uses TRBV10-3 and TRBJ2-7, with TRBD2 identical over 11 bases. Sequenced input: peripheral blood. The clonotype was recovered from a human donor in a cohort sampled during active COVID-19. CDR3 sequence (DNA): TGTGCCATCACTGAACCTAGCGGGGGGAGCTCCTACGAGCAGTACTTC. Protein: CAITEPSGGSSYEQYF.